The T cell receptor (beta chain) under discussion was sequenced for a study of T cell changes during pregnancy in multiple sclerosis. V trimming: 4 bases; J trimming: 1 base; junction bases outside the gene matches: 6. Germline V gives CDR1 SQVTM, CDR2 ANQGSEA. This CDR3 region has 15 residues. Profiling relied on immunoSEQ multiplex PCR, and the TCRdb table lists in-frame clones only, not all of them. The sample yields 50,000 to 75,000 clones, over 90% seen once. The sequencing here drew on CD8+ T cells from peripheral blood mononuclear cells, taken in the third trimester of pregnancy. This TCR was recovered from a female donor with multiple sclerosis, enrolled in a pregnancy study. The chain links TRBV29-1 to TRBJ2-1; 8 bases fit TRBD2. The CDR3 loop reads CSVAGAGGSYNEQFF. As DNA, the CDR3 is TGCAGCGTTGCCGGGGCGGGAGGATCCTACAATGAGCAGTTCTTC.